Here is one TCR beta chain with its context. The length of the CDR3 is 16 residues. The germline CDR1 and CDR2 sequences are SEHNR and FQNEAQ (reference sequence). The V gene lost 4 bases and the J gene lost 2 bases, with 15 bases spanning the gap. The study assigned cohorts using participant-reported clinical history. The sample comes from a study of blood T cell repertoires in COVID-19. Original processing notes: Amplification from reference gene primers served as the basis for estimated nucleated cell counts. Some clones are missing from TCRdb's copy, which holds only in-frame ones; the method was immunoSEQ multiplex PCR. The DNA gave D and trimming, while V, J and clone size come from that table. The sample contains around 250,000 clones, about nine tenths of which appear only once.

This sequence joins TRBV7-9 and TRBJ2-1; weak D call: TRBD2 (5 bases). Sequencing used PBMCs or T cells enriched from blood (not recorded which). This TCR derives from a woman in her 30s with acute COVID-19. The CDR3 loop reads CASSSTISGTYNEQFF. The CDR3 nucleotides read TGTGCCAGCAGCTCCACCATCAGCGGAACCTACAATGAGCAGTTCTTC.